The clone carrying this T cell receptor (beta chain) was counted at least ten times. The library was built from around 380 ng RNA with molecular barcoded adaptors for alpha/delta and beta/gamma chains. MiXCR was run by TCRdb on the reads, yielding one entry per CDR3 protein. The table lists about 5,600 distinct CDR3 sequences, about a quarter of them singletons. The sample is drawn from a study of read filtering for tumor transcriptome and immune sequencing. As for the study in general: Among patients, 17 to 20 were male and 14 female, aged roughly 40 to 90 (mean roughly 64). After DNase treatment, RNA was made into whole-transcriptome libraries.

Germline V gene lookup returns CDR1 SGHTA and CDR2 FQGNSA. Losses at the gene ends were 6 bases for V and 5 bases for J; bases not matched to a gene: 7. The CDR3 contains 15 residues. The genes are TRBV7-2 and TRBJ2-5; 12 bases line up with TRBD2. This TCR was sampled from a donor at least 40 years old with multiple myeloma. What was sequenced was a population of CD138-negative cells sorted from bone marrow. CDR3 DNA sequence: TGTGCCAGCAGGGGATCTAGCGGGGGGGGGGAGACCCAGTACTTC. Its translation: CASRGSSGGGETQYF.